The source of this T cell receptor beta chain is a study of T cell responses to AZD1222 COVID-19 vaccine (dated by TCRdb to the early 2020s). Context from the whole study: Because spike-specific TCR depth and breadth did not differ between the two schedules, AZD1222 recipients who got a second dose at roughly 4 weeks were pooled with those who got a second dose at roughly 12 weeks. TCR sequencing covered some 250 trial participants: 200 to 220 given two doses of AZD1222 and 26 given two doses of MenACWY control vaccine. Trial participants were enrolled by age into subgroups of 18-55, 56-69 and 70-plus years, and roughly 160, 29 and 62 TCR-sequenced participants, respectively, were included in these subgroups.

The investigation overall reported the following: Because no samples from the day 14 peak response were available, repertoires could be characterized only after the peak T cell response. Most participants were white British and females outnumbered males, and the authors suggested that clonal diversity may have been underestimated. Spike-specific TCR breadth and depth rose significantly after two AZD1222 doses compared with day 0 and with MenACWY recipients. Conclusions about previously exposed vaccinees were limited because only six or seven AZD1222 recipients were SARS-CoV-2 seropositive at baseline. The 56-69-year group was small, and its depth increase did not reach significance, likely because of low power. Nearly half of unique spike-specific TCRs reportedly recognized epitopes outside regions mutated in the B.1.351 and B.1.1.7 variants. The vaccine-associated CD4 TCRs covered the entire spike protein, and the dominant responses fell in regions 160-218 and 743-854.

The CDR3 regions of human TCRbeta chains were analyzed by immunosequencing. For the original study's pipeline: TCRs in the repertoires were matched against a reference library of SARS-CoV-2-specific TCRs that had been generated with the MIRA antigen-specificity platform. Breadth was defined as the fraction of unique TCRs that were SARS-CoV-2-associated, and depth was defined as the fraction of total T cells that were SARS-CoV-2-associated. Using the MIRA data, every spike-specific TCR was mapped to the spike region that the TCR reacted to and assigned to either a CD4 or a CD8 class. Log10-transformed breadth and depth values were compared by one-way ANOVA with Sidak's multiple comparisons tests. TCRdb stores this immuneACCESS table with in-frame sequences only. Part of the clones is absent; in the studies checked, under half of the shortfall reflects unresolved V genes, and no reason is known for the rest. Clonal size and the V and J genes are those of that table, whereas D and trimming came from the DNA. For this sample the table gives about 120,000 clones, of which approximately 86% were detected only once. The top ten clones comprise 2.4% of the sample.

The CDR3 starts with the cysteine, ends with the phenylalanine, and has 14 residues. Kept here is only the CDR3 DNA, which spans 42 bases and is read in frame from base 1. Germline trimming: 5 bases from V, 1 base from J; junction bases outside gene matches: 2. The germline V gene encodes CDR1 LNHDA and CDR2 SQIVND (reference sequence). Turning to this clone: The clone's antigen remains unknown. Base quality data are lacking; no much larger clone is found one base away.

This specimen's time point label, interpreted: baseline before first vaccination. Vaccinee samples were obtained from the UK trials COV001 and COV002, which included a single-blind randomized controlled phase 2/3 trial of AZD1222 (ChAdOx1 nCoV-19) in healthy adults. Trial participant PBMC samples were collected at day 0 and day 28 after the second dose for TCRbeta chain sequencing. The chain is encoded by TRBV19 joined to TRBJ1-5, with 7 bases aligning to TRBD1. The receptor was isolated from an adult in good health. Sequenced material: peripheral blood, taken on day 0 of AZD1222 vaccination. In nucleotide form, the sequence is TGTGCCAGTAGTCTGACAGGGAGCAATCAGCCCCAGCATTTT. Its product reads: CASSLTGSNQPQHF.